This T cell receptor (beta chain) was sequenced for a study of response to subunit inactivated influenza vaccine. The CDR3 is 15 amino acids. CDR1 and CDR2 from the germline V gene are SGDLS and YYNGEE. J was trimmed by 8 bases and V by 1 base; bases with no gene match: 7. This clonotype was counted between two and nine times. Its antigen remains unidentified. Broader study findings: It was the authors' suggestion that each seasonal influenza vaccination recruits few new T cells.

TCRdb processed the RT-PCR reads anew with MiXCR; each CDR3 protein has one entry. The table has roughly 570,000 distinct CDR3 sequences, 12% to 15% seen once. V is TRBV9 and J is TRBJ2-1, with 9 nucleotides matching TRBD2. The clonotype originates from a man aged 50 to 59 who received an inactivated influenza vaccine. Material: PBMCs from blood, obtained about 11 days after vaccination. The CDR3 bases are TGTGCCAGCAGCGTATGGACTAGCGCCGGAGATGAGCAGTTCTTC. It codes for CASSVWTSAGDEQFF.